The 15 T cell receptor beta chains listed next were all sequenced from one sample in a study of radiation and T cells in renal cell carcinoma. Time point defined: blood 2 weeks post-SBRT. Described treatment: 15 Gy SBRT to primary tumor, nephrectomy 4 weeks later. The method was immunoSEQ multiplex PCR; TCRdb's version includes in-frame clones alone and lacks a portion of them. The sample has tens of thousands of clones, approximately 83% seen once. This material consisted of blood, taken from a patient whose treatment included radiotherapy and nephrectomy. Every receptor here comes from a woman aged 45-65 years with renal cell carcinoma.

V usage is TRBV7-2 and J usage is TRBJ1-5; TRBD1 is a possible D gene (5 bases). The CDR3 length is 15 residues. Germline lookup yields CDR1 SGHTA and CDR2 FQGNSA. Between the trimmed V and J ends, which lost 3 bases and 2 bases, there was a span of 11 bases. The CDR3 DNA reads TGTGCCAGCAGCTTTTTTATCAGGGGCAATCAGCCCCAGCATTTT. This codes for CASSFFIRGNQPQHF.

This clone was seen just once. The CDR3 bases are TGTGCCAGCAGCGCCGGGGACCGCACAGATACGCAGTATTTT. Protein sequence: CASSAGDRTDTQYF. This chain connects TRBV5-4 to TRBJ2-3, with D possibly being TRBD1 or TRBD2 (5 bases each). The germline V gene encodes CDR1 SGHNT and CDR2 YYREEE (reference sequence). The V and J ends lost 4 bases and 1 base respectively, with 10 bases between them. This CDR3 is 14 amino acids long.

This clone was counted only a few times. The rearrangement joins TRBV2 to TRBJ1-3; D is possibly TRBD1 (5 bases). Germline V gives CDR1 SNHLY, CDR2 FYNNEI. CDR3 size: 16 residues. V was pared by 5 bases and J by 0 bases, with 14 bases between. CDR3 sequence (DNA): TGTGCCAGCAGTCTGGGACGGCCTGGCTCTGGAAACACCATATATTTT. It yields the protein CASSLGRPGSGNTIYF.

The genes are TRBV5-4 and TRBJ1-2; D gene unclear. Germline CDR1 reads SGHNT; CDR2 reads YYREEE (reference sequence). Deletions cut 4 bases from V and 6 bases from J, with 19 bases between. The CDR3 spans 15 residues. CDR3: CASSANRDRTDGYTF. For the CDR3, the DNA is TGTGCCAGCAGCGCGAATAGGGATCGAACGGATGGCTACACCTTC.

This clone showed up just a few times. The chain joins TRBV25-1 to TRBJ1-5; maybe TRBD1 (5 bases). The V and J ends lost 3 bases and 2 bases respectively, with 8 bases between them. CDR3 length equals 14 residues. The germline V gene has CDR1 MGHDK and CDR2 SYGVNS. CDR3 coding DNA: TGTGCCAGCAGTGACAGGGACGGCAATCAGCCCCAGCATTTT. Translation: CASSDRDGNQPQHF. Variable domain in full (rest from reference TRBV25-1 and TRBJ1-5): EADIYQTPRYLVIGTGKKITLECSQTMGHDKMYWYQQDPGMELHLIHYSYGVNSTEKGDLSSESTVSRIRTEHFPLTLESARPSHTSQYLCASSDRDGNQPQHFGDGTRLSIL.

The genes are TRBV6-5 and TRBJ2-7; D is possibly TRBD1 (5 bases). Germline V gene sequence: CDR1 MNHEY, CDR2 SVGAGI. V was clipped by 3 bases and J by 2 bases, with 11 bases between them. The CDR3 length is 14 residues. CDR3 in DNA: TGTGCCAGCAGTTATCAAAGGGGCGCCTACGAGCAGTACTTC. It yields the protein CASSYQRGAYEQYF.

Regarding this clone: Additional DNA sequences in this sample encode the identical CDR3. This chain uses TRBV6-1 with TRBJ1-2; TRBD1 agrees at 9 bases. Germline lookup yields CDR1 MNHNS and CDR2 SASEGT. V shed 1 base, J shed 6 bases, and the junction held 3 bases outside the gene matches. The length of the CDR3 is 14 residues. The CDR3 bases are TGTGCCAGCAGTGAAGTCCGGACAGGGGATGGCTACACCTTC. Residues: CASSEVRTGDGYTF.

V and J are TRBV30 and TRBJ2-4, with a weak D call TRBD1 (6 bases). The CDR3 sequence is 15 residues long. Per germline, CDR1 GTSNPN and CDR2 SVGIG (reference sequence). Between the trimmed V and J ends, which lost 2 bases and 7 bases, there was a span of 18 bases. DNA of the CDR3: TGTGCCTGGAGTCTCGAGGGGGTTTTAGGTAACATTCAGTACTTC. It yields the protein CAWSLEGVLGNIQYF.

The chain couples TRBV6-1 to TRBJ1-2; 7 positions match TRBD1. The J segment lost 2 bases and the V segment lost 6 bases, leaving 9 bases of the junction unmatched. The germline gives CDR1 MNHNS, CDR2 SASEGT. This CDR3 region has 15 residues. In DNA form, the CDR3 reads TGTGCCAGCAGGCGCCAAGGGGGCGCGAACTATGGCTACACCTTC. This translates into CASRRQGGANYGYTF.

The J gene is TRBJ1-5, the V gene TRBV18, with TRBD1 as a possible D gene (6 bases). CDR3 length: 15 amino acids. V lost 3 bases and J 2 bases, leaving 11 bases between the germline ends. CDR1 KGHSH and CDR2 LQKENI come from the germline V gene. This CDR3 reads CASSPLGHGNQPQHF. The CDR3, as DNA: TGTGCCAGCTCACCTCTGGGACATGGCAATCAGCCCCAGCATTTT.

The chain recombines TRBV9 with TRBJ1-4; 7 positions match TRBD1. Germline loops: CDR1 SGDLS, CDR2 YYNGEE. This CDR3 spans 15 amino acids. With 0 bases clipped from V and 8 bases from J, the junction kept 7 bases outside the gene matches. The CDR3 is CASSVAWTGREKLFF. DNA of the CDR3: TGTGCCAGCAGCGTAGCTTGGACAGGAAGAGAAAAACTGTTTTTT.

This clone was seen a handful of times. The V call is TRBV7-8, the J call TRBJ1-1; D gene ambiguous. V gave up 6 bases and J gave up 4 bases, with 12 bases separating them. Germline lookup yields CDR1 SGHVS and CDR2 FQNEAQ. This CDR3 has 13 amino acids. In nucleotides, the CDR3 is TGTGCCAGCAGAAGGCAAGGAGGCACTGAAGCTTTCTTT. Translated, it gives CASRRQGGTEAFF.

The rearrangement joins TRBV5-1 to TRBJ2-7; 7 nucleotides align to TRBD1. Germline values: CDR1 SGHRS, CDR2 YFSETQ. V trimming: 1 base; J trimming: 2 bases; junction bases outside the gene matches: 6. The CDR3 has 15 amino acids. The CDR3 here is CASSLTQGVAYEQYF. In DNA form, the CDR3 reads TGCGCCAGCAGCTTGACGCAGGGGGTCGCCTACGAGCAGTACTTC.

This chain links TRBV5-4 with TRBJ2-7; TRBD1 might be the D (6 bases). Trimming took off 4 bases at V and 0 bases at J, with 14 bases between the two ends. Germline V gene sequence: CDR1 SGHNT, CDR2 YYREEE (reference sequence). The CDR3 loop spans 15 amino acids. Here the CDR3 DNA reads TGTGCCAGCAGCCCTCGACAGGTGAACTCCTACGAGCAGTACTTC. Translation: CASSPRQVNSYEQYF.

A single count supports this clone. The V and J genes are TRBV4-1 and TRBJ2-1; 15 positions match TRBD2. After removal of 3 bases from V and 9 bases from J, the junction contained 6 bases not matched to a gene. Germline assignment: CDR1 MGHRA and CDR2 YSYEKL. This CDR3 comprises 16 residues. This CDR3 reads CASSHGLAGGPSEQFF. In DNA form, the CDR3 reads TGCGCCAGCAGCCACGGACTAGCGGGGGGGCCGAGTGAGCAGTTCTTC.